Presented here are 10 T cell receptor beta chains from one specimen sequenced in a study of molecular identifiers for immune sequencing clone quantification. TCRdb re-derived calls from the PCR reads in MiXCR, one entry per CDR3 protein. Found here are 250,000 to 350,000 distinct CDR3 sequences, 20% to 25% of them singletons; the top ten hold 0.81%. What was sequenced was naive CD8+ T cells from blood, with Jurkat cell RNA spiked in. Specified subset: FACS-sorted CD8+CD4-CCR7+CD45RA+ naive T cells. These TCRs come from a human donor in good health. Some libraries in this study had Jurkat cell RNA spiked in.

The chain uses TRBV11-2 and TRBJ2-1, with 11 bases identical to TRBD1. The CDR3 has 17 amino acids. V shed 0 bases, J shed 3 bases, and the junction held 4 bases outside the gene matches. Germline CDR1 reads SGHAT; CDR2 reads FQNNGV. This chain's CDR3 is CASSLDLGQGVYNEQFF. The CDR3, as DNA: TGTGCCAGCAGCTTAGACCTGGGACAGGGGGTCTACAATGAGCAGTTCTTC.

This clonotype has ten or more counts. J is TRBJ2-7 and V is TRBV6-8, with TRBD1 identical over 7 bases. This CDR3 has 18 amino acids. Germline V gene sequence: CDR1 MNHGY, CDR2 SAAAGT. The J segment lost 2 bases and the V segment lost 0 bases, leaving 13 bases of the junction unmatched. CDR3 sequence (DNA): TGTGCCAGCAGTTACTCGAGTTGTTGGGACAGTAGAACCTACGAGCAGTACTTC. It yields the protein CASSYSSCWDSRTYEQYF.

Remarks on this clonotype: This sequence may be a read error, since a much larger clone differs from it by one base. Likely a read error: the CDR3 ends without its conserved phenylalanine or tryptophan. V gene TRBV30 combines with J gene TRBJ2-2, with D perhaps TRBD1 (6 bases). The V and J ends lost 4 bases and 0 bases respectively, with 9 bases between them. This CDR3 is 14 amino acids long. From germline, CDR1 is GTSNPN and CDR2 SVGIG (reference sequence). CDR3 amino acids: CAWTGDTNTGELFL. CDR3 bases: TGTGCCTGGACAGGGGATACGAACACCGGGGAGCTGTTTCTT.

Worth noting for this clonotype: This may be a read error, as it is one base from a much larger clone. J is TRBJ2-1 and V is TRBV6-5; maybe TRBD2 (5 bases). CDR1 MNHEY and CDR2 SVGAGI come from the germline V gene. This CDR3 has 14 amino acids. The CDR3 spells CASSYSSDYSEQFF. Written as DNA, the CDR3 is TGTGCCAGCAGTTACTCCTCAGACTACAGTGAGCAGTTCTTC.

This clonotype came up a few times. The rearrangement links TRBV11-2 to TRBJ2-7; D possibly corresponds to TRBD1 (6 bases). V was trimmed by 2 bases and J by 4 bases, leaving 15 bases between them. CDR3 size: 15 residues. Per the germline V gene, CDR1 is SGHAT and CDR2 is FQNNGV. For the CDR3, the DNA is TGTGCCAGCAGCTTAACCCCACGGACAGAGTACGAGCAGTACTTC. It specifies CASSLTPRTEYEQYF.

This clonotype has a handful of counts. V is TRBV4-3 and J is TRBJ2-6; D remains unclear. Germline V gene data show CDR1 as LGHNA and CDR2 as YSLEER. The CDR3 runs to 18 residues. The V end was cut by 0 bases, the J end by 2 bases, with 14 bases between. CDR3 nucleotides: TGCGCCAGCAGCCAAGATCGAACCCCCACAACTGGGGCCAACGTCCTGACTTTC. Translation: CASSQDRTPTTGANVLTF.

This clonotype has ten or more counts. This chain uses TRBV28 with TRBJ2-7, with D perhaps matching TRBD2 (6 bases). The CDR3 extends over 13 amino acids. Germline values: CDR1 MDHEN, CDR2 SYDVKM. Between the trimmed V and J ends, which lost 3 bases and 5 bases, there was a span of 11 bases. The CDR3 here is CASSFGGSNEQYF. The CDR3 region has the DNA TGTGCCAGCAGTTTTGGGGGGTCCAACGAGCAGTACTTC.

This clonotype was recorded many times. CDR3 sequence (DNA): TGTGCCAGCAGCTTAGTTTTAGGTGCTGAAGATACGCAGTATTTT. Protein sequence: CASSLVLGAEDTQYF. The V call is TRBV7-9, the J call TRBJ2-3; D unclear. In germline, CDR1 is SEHNR, CDR2 FQNEAQ (reference sequence). Trimming pared 1 base from V and 5 bases from J, leaving 13 bases between. The CDR3 runs to 15 residues.

This clonotype was observed many times. The chain carries TRBV9 and TRBJ2-3; 9 bases map to TRBD2. Trimming removed 0 bases from V and 5 bases from J; junction bases left unmatched: 4. CDR3 length equals 15 residues. The V gene's germline CDR1 is SGDLS and CDR2 YYNGEE. CDR3 DNA sequence: TGTGCCAGCAGCGTAGCGCGGGGGGGCAAAGATACGCAGTATTTT. Translated: CASSVARGGKDTQYF. Supplemented by reference TRBV9 and TRBJ2-3, the full variable domain reads DSGVTQTPKHLITATGQRVTLRCSPRSGDLSVYWYQQSLDQGLQFLIQYYNGEERAKGNILERFSAQQFPDLHSELNLSSLELGDSALYFCASSVARGGKDTQYFGPGTRLTVL.

The table lists this clonotype with many counts. The CDR3 region has the DNA TGTGCCAGCCGCCCGGGACAGAATACCTACGAGCAGTACTTC. The encoded protein is CASRPGQNTYEQYF. This rearrangement joins TRBV12-3 or TRBV12-4 to TRBJ2-7, with 7 bases fitting TRBD1. The length of the CDR3 is 14 residues. Trimming removed 8 bases from V and 2 bases from J; junction bases left unmatched: 9.